Reported below is one T cell receptor beta chain. This entry comes from a study of blood T cell repertoires in COVID-19. Overall study: T cells, B-cell-depleted T cells, or PBMCs provided the cDNA or gDNA that served as material.

Here immunoSEQ multiplex PCR was the method, and the copy in TCRdb shows in-frame clones only, minus some. The data show about 250,000 clones, under 90% seen once. Trimming removed 3 bases at V and 6 bases at J, with 11 bases between. CDR1 is SEHNR, CDR2 FQNEAQ, per germline (reference sequence). The CDR3 length is 13 residues. This study enrolled people aged 18 to 89 from 20 to 25 US geographic areas. The specimen was PBMCs or T cells enriched from blood (not recorded which). This clonotype was sampled from a man aged 18 to 30 who had recovered from COVID-19. This rearrangement joins TRBV7-9 to TRBJ1-2, with D possibly TRBD1 on 6 matching bases. The CDR3 region has the DNA TGTGCCAGCAGCTTTATTGAGGGGGATGGCTACACCTTC. Protein: CASSFIEGDGYTF.